This T cell receptor (beta chain) was observed in a study of blood T cell repertoires in COVID-19 (dated by TCRdb to about 2020). About the study as a whole: Samples from collaborators originated in the United States, Italy and Spain and spanned both the acute and convalescent phases of COVID-19. The repertoires were released in a freely available public database intended as a resource for research on the immune response to SARS-CoV-2. Samples came from the ongoing ImmuneRACE study (first 160 participants) plus 1,254 subjects from 6 global collaborators. Nearly every sample came with metadata listing a de-identified subject ID, COVID-19 status, age in years and sex. Where HLA class I and class II types were available, the types were taken from metadata supplied by the sample provider, not from assay-based typing. The material from the prospective study consisted of cDNA or gDNA derived from T cells, B-cell-depleted T cells, or PBMCs. Deeply sampled blood TCRbeta repertoires from subjects exposed to, actively infected with, or recovered from COVID-19 were included in the dataset.

As concerns this clone: Its antigen remains unidentified. No per-base quality is available; no much larger clone lies one base away.

In Seattle, one collaborating source enrolled patients while the infection was active and tracked those patients longitudinally over the course of disease. The collaborating institutions used their own protocols to collect whole blood in K2EDTA tubes. For TCRbeta analysis, collaborators shipped samples in one of three forms: frozen whole blood, isolated PBMCs, or DNA extracted from either of those sample types. What the study reported, not specific to this receptor: The amount of clinical and demographic metadata varied by source and participant and was provided uncurated.

The immunoSEQ Assay, a bias-controlled multiplex PCR, was used to amplify TCRbeta CDR3 regions from genomic DNA. In the paper's pipeline: Within the assay, amplification of reference gene primers was used to estimate how many nucleated cells each sample contained. Sequence reads were collapsed and filtered to measure the absolute abundance of every unique TCRbeta CDR3 rearrangement. Productive Simpson clonality was computed per sample as the square root of Simpson's diversity index over productive rearrangements. The clones in this table, taken by TCRdb from immuneACCESS, are in-frame only. Not every clone is retained; where verified, under half of the shortfall comes from an unresolved V gene, and the cause of the rest is unknown. Clonal size and the V and J genes are those of that table, whereas D and trimming came from the DNA. In all, the sample holds fewer than 200,000 clones, and roughly 84% of those were seen once. The ten largest make up over 5% of the sample.

Trimming costs V 3 bases and J 4 bases, and their ends lie 10 bases apart. CDR1 MDHEN and CDR2 SYDVKM were looked up in the germline V gene. Reading from cysteine to phenylalanine, the CDR3 counts 14 amino acids. Only the CDR3 portion is preserved as DNA: 42 bases, with reading frame beginning at the first base. The sequence joins TRBV28 to TRBJ1-5; 6 matching bases give a weak D call of TRBD1. The receptor comes from a woman aged 45 to 65 with COVID-19, enrolled during active disease. Sequencing was carried out using peripheral blood. The nucleotides read TGTGCCAGCAGTTTGGGGCAGGGGAATCAGCCCCAGCATTTT. This gives the protein CASSLGQGNQPQHF.